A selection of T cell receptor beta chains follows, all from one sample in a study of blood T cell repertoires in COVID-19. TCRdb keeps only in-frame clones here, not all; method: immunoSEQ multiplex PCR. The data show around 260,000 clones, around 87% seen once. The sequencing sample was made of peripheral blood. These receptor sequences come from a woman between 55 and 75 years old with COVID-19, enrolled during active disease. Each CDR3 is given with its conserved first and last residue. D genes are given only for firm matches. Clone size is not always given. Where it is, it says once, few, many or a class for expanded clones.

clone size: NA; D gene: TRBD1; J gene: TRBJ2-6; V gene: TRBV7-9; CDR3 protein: CASSSEQGDLTGANVLTF; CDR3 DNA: TGTGCCAGCAGTTCCGAACAGGGGGATTTAACCGGGGCCAACGTCCTGACTTTC
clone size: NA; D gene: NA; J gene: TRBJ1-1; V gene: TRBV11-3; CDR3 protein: CASSLESGTEAFF; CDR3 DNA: TGTGCCAGCAGCTTAGAATCCGGGACAGAAGCTTTCTTT
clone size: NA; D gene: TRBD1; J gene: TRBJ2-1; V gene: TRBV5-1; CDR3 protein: CASSLDGTAPQEQFF; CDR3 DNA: TGCGCCAGCAGCTTAGATGGGACAGCCCCACAGGAACAGTTCTTC
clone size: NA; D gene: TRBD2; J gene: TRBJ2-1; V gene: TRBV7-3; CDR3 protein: CASSLRGLAKMEGNEQFF; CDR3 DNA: TGTGCCAGCAGCTTACGGGGACTAGCGAAAATGGAAGGGAATGAGCAGTTCTTC
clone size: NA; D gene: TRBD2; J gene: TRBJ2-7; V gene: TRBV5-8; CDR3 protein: CASSYGLAGGLDEQYF; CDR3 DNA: TGTGCCAGCAGTTACGGACTAGCGGGAGGTTTGGACGAGCAGTACTTC
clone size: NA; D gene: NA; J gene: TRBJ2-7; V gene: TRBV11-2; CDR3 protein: CAGIGGPYYEQYF; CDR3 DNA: TGTGCCGGAATTGGCGGCCCGTATTACGAGCAGTACTTC
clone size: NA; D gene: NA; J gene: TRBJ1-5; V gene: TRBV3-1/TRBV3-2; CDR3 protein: CASSRHGSQPQHF; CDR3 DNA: TGTGCCAGCAGCCGGCACGGGAGTCAGCCCCAGCATTTT
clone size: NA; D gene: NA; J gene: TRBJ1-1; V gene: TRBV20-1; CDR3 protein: CSASGTSEAFF; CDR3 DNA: TGCAGTGCTAGCGGGACATCTGAAGCTTTCTTT
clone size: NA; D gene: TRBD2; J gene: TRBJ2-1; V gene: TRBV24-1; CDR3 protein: CATSDETSGRHFNYNEQFF; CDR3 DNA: TGTGCCACCAGTGATGAGACTAGCGGGAGGCACTTCAACTACAATGAGCAGTTCTTC
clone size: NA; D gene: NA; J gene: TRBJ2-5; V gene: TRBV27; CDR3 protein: CASSPYRRWARELLETQYF; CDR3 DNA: TGTGCCAGCAGTCCTTATCGTCGGTGGGCCAGAGAATTATTAGAGACCCAGTACTTC
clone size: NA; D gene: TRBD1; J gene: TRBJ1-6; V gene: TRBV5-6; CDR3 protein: CASSIGTANSPLHF; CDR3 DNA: TGTGCCAGCAGCATCGGGACAGCCAATTCACCCCTCCACTTT
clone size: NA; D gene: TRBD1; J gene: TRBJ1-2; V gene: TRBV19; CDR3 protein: CASRGTANYGYTF; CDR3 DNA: TGTGCCAGTAGAGGGACAGCTAACTATGGCTACACCTTC
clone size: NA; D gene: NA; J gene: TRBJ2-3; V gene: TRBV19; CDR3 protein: CASRGGASDTQYF; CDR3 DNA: TGTGCCAGTCGAGGAGGGGCTTCAGATACGCAGTATTTT
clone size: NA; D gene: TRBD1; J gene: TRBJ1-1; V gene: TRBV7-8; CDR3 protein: CASSPRTGAMNTEAFF; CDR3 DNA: TGTGCCAGCAGCCCCCGGACAGGGGCCATGAACACTGAAGCTTTCTTT
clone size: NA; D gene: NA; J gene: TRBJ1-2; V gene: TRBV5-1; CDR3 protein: CASSVDGQVYGYTF; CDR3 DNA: TGCGCCAGCAGCGTGGACGGCCAGGTCTATGGCTACACCTTC
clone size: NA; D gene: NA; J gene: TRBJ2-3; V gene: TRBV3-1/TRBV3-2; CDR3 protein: CASSQQRSTDTQYF; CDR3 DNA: TGTGCCAGCAGCCAACAGCGGAGCACAGATACGCAGTATTTT
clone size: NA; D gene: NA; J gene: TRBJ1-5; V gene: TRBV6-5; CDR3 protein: CATQNGNSNQPQHF; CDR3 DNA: TGTGCCACTCAAAACGGGAATAGCAATCAGCCCCAGCATTTT
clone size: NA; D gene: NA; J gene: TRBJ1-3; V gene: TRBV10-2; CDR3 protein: CASSYRERSGNTIYF; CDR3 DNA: TGCGCCAGCAGTTACAGGGAACGATCTGGAAACACCATATATTTT
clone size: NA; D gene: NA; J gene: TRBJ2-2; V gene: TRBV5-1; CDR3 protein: CASGTLDTGELFF; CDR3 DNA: TGCGCCAGTGGGACTTTAGACACCGGGGAGCTGTTTTTT
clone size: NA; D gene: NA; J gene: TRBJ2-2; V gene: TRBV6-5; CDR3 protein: CASSPNDMNTGELFF; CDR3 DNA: TGTGCCAGCAGCCCCAATGACATGAACACCGGGGAGCTGTTTTTT
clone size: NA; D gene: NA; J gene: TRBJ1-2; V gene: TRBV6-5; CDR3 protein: CASSYGQLGPNYGYTF; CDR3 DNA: TGTGCCAGCAGTTACGGTCAGCTAGGCCCTAACTATGGCTACACCTTC
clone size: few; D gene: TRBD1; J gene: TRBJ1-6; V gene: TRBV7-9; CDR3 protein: CASNPAGGEGSPLHF; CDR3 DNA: TGTGCCAGCAACCCCGCAGGGGGCGAAGGATCACCCCTCCACTTT
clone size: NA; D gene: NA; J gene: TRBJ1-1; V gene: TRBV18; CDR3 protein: CASSPVAEGSEAFF; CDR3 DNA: TGTGCCAGCTCACCCGTGGCGGAGGGCTCTGAAGCTTTCTTT
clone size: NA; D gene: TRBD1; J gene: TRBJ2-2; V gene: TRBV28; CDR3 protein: CASSLLRQGGNTGELFF; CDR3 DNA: TGTGCCAGCAGTTTATTGAGACAGGGGGGAAACACCGGGGAGCTGTTTTTT